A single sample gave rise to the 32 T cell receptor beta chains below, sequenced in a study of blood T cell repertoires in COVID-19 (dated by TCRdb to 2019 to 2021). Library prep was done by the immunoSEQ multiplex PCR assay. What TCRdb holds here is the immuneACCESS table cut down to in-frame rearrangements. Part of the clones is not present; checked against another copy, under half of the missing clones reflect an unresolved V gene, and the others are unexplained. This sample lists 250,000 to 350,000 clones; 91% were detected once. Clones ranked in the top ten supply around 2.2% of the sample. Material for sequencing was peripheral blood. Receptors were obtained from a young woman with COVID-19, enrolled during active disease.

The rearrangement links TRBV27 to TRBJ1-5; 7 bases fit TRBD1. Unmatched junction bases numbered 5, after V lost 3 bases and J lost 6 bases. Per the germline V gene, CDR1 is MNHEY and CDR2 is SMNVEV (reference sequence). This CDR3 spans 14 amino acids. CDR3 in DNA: TGTGCCAGCAGTTTCGGGGCAGGGGGTCAGCCCCAGCATTTT. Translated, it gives CASSFGAGGQPQHF.

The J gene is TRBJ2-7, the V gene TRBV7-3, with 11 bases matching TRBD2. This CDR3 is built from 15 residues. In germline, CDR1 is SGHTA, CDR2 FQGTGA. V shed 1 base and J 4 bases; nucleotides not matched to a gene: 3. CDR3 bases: TGTGCCAGCAGCTTAATGGGGACTAGCGGATACGAGCAGTACTTC. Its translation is CASSLMGTSGYEQYF.

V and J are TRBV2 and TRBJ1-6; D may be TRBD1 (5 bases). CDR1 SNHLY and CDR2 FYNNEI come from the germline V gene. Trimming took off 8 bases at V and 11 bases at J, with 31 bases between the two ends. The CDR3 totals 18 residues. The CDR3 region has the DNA TGTGCCAGCCGGCCTGAGTCTCCTGGGCAGCCTACGGGGGCACCCCTCCACTTT. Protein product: CASRPESPGQPTGAPLHF.

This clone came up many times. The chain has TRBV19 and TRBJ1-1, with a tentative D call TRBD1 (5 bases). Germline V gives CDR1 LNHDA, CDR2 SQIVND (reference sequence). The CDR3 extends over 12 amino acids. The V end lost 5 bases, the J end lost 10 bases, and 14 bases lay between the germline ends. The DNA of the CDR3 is TGTGCCAGTAGTGGACATGGTCTGGTAGCTTTCTTT. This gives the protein CASSGHGLVAFF.

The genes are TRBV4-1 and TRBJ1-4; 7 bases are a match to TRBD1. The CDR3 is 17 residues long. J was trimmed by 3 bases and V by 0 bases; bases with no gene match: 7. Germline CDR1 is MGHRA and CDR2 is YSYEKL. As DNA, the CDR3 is TGCGCCAGCAGCCAAGAAACAGGGGCTCTGGCTAATGAAAAACTGTTTTTT. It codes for CASSQETGALANEKLFF.

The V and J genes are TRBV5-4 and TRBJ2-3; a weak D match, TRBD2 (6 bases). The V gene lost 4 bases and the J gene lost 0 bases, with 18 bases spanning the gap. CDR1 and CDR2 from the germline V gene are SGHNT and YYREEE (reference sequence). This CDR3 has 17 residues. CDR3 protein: CASSLGTPTTSTDTQYF. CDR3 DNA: TGTGCCAGCAGCCTTGGGACTCCAACAACTAGCACAGATACGCAGTATTTT.

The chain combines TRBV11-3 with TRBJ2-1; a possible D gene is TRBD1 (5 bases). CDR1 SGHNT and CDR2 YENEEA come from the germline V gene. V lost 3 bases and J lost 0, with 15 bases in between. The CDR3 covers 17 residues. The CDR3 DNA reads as TGTGCCAGCAGCTTGGGCAGGGTCATGGGCTCCTACAATGAGCAGTTCTTC. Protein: CASSLGRVMGSYNEQFF. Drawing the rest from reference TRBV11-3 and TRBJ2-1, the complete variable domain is EAGVVQSPRYKIIEKKQPVAFWCNPISGHNTLYWYLQNLGQGPELLIRYENEEAVDDSQLPKDRFSAERLKGVDSTLKIQPAELGDSAVYLCASSLGRVMGSYNEQFFGPGTRLTVL.

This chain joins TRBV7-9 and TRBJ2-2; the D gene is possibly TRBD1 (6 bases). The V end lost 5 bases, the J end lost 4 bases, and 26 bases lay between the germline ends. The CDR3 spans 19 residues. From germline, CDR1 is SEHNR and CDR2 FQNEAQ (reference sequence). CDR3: CASSLGSGQTFFFTGELFF. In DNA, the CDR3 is TGTGCCAGCAGCCTAGGATCAGGACAGACCTTTTTTTTCACCGGGGAGCTGTTTTTT.

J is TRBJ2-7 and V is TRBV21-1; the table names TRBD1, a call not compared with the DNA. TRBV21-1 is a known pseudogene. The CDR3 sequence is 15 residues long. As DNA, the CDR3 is TGTGCCAGCAGCAAGGCCGGGACAGGGGGGTACGAGCAGTACTTC. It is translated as CASSKAGTGGYEQYF.

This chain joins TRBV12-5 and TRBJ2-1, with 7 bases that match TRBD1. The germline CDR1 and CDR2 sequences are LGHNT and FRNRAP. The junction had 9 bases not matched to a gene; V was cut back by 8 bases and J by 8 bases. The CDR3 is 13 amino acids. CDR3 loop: CASRDRGSYEQFF. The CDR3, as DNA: TGTGCTAGTAGGGACAGAGGGTCGTATGAGCAGTTCTTC.

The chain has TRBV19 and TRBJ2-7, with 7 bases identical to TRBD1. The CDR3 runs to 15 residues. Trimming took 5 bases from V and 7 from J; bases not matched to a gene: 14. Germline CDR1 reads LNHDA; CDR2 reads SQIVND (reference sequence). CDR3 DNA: TGTGCCAGTAGTTCTCGGACAGGTTTTGTGGAAGAGCAGTACTTC. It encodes CASSSRTGFVEEQYF.

The CDR3 loop reads CASSSVPTGELFF. The CDR3 DNA follows: TGTGCCAGCAGTTCCGTCCCGACCGGGGAGCTGTTTTTT. This chain uses TRBV6-6 with TRBJ2-2; D gene uncertain. The V gene lost 4 bases and the J gene lost 5 bases, with 8 bases spanning the gap. Per the germline V gene, CDR1 is MNHNY and CDR2 is SVGAGI (reference sequence). The CDR3 length is 13 residues.

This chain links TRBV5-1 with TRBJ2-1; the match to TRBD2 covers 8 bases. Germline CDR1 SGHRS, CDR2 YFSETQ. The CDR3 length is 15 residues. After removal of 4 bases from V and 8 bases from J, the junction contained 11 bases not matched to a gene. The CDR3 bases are TGCGCCAGCAGCCAATTCTCGGGGGGGAGCGATGAGCAGTTCTTC. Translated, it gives CASSQFSGGSDEQFF.

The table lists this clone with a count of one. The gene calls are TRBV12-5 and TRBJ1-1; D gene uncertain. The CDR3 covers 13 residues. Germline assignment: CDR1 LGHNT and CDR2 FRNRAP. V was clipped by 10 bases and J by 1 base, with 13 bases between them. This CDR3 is CATSIGKNTEAFF. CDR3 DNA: TGTGCTACTTCGATCGGGAAGAACACTGAAGCTTTCTTT.

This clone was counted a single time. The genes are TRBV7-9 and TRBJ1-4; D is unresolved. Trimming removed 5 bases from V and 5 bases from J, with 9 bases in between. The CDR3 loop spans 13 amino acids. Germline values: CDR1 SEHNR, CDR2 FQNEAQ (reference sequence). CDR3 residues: CASSTGLNEKLFF. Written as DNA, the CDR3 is TGTGCCAGCAGCACCGGGTTGAATGAAAAACTGTTTTTT.

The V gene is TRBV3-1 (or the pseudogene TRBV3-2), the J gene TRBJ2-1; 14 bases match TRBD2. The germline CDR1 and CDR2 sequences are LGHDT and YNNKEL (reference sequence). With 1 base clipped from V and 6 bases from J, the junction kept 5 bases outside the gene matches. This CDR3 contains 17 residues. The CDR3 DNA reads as TGTGCCAGCAGCCAAGCCTGGGGACTAGCGGGAGTCAATGAGCAGTTCTTC. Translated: CASSQAWGLAGVNEQFF.

The CDR3 sequence: CASSEDSNEKLFF. CDR3 DNA: TGTGCCAGCAGCGAGGACAGTAATGAAAAACTGTTTTTT. The V gene is TRBV5-4, the J gene TRBJ1-4; tentative D call: TRBD1 (6 bases). Between the trimmed V and J ends, which lost 4 bases and 4 bases, there was a span of 8 bases. This CDR3 comprises 13 residues. Germline CDR1 is SGHNT and CDR2 is YYREEE (reference sequence).

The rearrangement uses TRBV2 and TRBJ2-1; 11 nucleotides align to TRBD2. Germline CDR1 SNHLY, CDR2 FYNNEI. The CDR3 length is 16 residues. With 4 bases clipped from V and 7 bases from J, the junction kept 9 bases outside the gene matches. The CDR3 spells CASSVNSGRAGNEQFF. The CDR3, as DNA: TGTGCCAGCAGTGTTAATAGCGGGAGGGCCGGGAATGAGCAGTTCTTC.

CDR3 in DNA: TGTGCCAGCCGGGCAGGGGTAACTGAAGCTTTCTTT. This codes for CASRAGVTEAFF. This chain joins TRBV27 and TRBJ1-1, with D perhaps TRBD1 (6 bases). The CDR3 is 12 amino acids. Germline CDR1 is MNHEY and CDR2 is SMNVEV (reference sequence). The ends were cut back, 8 bases at V and 5 bases at J, with 12 bases in the middle.

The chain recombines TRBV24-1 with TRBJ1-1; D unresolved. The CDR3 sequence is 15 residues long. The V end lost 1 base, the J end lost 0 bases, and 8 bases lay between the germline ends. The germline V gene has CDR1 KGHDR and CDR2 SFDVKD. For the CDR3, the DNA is TGTGCCACCAGTGATTTTGAGGTGATGAACACTGAAGCTTTCTTT. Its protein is CATSDFEVMNTEAFF.

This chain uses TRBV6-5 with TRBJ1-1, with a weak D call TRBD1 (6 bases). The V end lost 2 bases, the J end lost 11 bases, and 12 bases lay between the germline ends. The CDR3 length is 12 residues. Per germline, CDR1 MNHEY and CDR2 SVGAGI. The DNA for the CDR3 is TGTGCCAGCAGTTACGGGGGGGCGCGGGCTTTCTTT. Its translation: CASSYGGARAFF.

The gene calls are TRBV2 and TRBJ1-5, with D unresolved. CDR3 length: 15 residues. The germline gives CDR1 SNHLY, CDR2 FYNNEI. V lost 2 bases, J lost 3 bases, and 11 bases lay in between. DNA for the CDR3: TGTGCCAGCAGTGAACCGGGGAATAACAATCAGCCCCAGCATTTT. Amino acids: CASSEPGNNNQPQHF.

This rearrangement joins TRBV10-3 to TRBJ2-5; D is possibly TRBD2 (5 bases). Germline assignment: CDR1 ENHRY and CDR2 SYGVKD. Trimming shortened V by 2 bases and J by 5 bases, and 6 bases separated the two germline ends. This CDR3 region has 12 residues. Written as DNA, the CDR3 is TGTGCCATCAGTGAGCCGGGGGAGACCCAGTACTTC. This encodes CAISEPGETQYF.

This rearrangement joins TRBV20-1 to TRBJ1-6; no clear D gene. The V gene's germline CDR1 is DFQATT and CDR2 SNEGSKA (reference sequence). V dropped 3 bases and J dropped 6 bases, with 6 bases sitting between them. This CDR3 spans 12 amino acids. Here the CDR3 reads CSASSGNSPLHF. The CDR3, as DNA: TGCAGTGCTAGTTCCGGTAATTCACCCCTCCACTTT.

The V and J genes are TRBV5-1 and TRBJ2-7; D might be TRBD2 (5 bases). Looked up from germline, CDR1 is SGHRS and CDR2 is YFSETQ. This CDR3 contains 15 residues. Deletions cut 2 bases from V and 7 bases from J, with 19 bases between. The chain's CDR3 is CASSFRADSSGEQYF. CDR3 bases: TGCGCCAGCAGCTTCAGAGCGGACTCCTCCGGGGAGCAGTACTTC.

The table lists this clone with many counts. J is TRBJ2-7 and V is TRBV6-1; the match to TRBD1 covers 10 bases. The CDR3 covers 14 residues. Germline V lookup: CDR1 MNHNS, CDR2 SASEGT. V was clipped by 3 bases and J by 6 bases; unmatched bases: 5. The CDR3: CASSDGQGVSEQYF. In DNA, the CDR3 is TGTGCCAGCAGTGACGGACAGGGGGTATCCGAGCAGTACTTC.

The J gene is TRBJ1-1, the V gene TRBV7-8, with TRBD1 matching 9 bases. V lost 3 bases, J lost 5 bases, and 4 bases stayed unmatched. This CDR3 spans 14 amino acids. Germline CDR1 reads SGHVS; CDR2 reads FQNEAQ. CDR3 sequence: CASSFDRGSTEAFF. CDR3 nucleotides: TGTGCCAGCAGCTTCGACAGGGGGAGTACTGAAGCTTTCTTT.

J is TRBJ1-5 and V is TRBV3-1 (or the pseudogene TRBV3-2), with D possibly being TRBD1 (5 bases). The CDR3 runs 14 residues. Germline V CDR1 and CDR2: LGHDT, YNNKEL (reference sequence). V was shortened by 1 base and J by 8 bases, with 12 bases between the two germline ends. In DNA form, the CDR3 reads TGTGCCAGCAGCCAAGTCCCGCTCAGGGAGCCCCAGCATTTT. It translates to CASSQVPLREPQHF.

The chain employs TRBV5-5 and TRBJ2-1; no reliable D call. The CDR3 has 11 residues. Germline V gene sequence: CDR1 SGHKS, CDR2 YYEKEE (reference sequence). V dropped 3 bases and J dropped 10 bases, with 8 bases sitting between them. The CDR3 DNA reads TGTGCCAGCAGCTCGTCCCCGGAGCAGTTCTTC. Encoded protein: CASSSSPEQFF.

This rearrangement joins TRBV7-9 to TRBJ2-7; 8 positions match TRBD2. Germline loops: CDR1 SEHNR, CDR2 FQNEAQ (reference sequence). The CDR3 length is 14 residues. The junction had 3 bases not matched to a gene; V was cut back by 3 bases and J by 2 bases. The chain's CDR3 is CASSFGLATYEQYF. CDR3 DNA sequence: TGTGCCAGCAGCTTCGGACTAGCTACCTACGAGCAGTACTTC.

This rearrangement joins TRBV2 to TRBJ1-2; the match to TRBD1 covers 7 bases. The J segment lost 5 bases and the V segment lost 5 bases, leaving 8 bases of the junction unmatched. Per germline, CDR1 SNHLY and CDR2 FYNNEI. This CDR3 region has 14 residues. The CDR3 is CASSSGTETYGYTF. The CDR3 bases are TGTGCCAGCAGTTCCGGGACAGAAACGTATGGCTACACCTTC.

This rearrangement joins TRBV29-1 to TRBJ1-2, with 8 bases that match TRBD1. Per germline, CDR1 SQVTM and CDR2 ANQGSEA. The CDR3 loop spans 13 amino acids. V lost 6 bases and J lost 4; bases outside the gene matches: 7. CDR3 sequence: CSVSTGVAYGYTF. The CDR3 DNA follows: TGCAGCGTATCGACAGGGGTAGCCTATGGCTACACCTTC.